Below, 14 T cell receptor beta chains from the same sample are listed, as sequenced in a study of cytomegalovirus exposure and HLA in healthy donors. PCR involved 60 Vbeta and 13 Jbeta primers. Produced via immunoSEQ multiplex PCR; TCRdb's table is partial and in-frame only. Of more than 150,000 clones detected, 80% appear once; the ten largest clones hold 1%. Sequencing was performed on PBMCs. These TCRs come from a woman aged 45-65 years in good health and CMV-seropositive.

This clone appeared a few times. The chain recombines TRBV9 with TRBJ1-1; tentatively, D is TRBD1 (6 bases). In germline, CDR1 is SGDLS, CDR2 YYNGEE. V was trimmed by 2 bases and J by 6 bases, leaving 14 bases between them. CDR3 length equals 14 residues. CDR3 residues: CASSVTGSSAEAFF. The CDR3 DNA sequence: TGTGCCAGCAGCGTGACAGGATCGAGTGCTGAAGCTTTCTTT.

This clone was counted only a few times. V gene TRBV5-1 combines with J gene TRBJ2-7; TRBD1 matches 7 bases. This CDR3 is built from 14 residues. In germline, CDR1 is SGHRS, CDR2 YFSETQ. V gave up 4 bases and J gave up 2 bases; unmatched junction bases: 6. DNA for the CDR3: TGCGCCAGCAGCACCCGACAGGGCGCCTACGAGCAGTACTTC. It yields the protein CASSTRQGAYEQYF.

This chain's CDR3 is CASSTRGTGSGRNEQFF. The CDR3 coding sequence is TGTGCCAGCAGTACCAGGGGGACAGGGTCGGGGCGCAATGAGCAGTTCTTC. V is TRBV27 and J is TRBJ2-1, with 9 nucleotides matching TRBD1. Germline trimming cut 5 bases from V and 6 bases from J; bases unmatched to any gene: 14. The CDR3 has 17 amino acids. The germline V gene has CDR1 MNHEY and CDR2 SMNVEV (reference sequence).

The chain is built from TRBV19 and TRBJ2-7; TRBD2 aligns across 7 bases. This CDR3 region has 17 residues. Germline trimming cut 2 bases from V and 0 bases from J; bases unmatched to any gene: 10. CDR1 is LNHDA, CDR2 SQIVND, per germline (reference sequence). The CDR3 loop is CASSIQYGRLASYEQYF. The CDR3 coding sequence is TGTGCCAGTAGTATACAGTACGGGAGGTTAGCCTCCTACGAGCAGTACTTC.

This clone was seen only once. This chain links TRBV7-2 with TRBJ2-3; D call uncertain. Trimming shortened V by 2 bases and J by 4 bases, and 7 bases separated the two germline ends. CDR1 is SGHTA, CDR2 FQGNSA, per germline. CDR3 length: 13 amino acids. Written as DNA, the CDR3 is TGTGCCAGCAGCTTACCCAGATCAGATACGCAGTATTTT. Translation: CASSLPRSDTQYF.

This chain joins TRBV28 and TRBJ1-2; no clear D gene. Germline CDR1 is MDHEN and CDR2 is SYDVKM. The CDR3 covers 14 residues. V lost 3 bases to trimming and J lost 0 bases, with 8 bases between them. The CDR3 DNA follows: TGTGCCAGCAGTTTGGCAGTCTCTAACTATGGCTACACCTTC. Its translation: CASSLAVSNYGYTF.

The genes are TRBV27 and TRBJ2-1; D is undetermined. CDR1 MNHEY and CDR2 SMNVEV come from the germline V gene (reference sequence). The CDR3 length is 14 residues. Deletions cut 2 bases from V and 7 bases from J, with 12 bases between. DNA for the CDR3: TGTGCCAGCAGTTTACCTTCTTCCCCTAATGAGCAGTTCTTC. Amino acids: CASSLPSSPNEQFF.

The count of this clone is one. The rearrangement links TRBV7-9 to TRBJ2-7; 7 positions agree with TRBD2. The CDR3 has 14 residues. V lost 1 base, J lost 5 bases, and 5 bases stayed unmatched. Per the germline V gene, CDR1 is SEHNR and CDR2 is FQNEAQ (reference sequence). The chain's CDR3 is CASSLVGGYDEQYF. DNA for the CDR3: TGTGCCAGCAGCTTAGTCGGGGGGTATGACGAGCAGTACTTC.

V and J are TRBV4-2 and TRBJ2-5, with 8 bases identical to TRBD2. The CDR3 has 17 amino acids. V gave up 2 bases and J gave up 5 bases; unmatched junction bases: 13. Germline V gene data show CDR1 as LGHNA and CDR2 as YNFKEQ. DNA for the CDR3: TGTGCCAGCAGCCAAAGTAACGGGGGGGCCATTAGCGAGACCCAGTACTTC. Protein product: CASSQSNGGAISETQYF.

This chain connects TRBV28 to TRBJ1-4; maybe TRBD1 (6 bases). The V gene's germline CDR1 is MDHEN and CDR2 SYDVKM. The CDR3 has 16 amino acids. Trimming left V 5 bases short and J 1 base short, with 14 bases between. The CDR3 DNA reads TGTGCCAGCAGTGCCCAGGGGAGGGGAACTAATGAAAAACTGTTTTTT. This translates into CASSAQGRGTNEKLFF. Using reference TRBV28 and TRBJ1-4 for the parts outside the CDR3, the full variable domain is DVKVTQSSRYLVKRTGEKVFLECVQDMDHENMFWYRQDPGLGLRLIYFSYDVKMKEKGDIPEGYSVSREKKERFSLILESASTNQTSMYLCASSAQGRGTNEKLFFGSGTQLSVL.

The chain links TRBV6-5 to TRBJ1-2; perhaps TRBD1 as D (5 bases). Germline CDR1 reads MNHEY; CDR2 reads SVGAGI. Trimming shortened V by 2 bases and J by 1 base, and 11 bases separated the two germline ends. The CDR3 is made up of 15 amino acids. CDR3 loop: CASSYGGGHNYGYTF. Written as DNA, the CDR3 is TGTGCCAGCAGTTACGGTGGCGGACATAACTATGGCTACACCTTC.

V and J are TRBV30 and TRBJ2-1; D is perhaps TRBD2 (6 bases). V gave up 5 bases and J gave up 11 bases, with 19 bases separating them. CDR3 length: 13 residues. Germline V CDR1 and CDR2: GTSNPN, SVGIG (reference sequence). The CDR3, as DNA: TGTGCCTGGCGCGGGGTAGGATCAGCTAAGCAGTTCTTC. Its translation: CAWRGVGSAKQFF.

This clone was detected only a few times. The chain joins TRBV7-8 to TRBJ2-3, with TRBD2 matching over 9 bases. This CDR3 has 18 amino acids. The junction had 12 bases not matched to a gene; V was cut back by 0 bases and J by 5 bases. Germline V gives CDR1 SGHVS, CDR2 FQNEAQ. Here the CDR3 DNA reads TGTGCCAGCAGCTTAGCCCCTGTTTGGCGGGGGGGCAGAGATACGCAGTATTTT. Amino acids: CASSLAPVWRGGRDTQYF.

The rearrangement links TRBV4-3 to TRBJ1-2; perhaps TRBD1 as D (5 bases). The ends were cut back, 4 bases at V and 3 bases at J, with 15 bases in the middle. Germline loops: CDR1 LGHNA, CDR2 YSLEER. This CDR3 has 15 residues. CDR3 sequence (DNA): TGCGCCAGCAGCCGCGGGATAGGGGTGGACTATGGCTACACCTTC. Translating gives CASSRGIGVDYGYTF.